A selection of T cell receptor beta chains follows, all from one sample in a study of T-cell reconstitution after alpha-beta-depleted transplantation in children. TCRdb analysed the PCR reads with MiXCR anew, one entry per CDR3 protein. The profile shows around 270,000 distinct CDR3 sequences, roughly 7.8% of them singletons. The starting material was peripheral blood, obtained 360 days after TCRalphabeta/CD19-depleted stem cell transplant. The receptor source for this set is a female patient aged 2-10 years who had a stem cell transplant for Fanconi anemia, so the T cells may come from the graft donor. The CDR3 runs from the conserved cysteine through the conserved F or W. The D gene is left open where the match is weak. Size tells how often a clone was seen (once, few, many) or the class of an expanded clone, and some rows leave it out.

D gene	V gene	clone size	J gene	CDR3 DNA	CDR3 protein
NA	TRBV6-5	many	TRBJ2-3	TGTGCCAGCAGTTACGGTGGGCGAGCGACAGATACGCAGTATTTT	CASSYGGRATDTQYF
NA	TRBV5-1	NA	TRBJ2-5	TGCGCCAGCAGCACCCAGGGCCAAGAGACCCAGTACTTC	CASSTQGQETQYF
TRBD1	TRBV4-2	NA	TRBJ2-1	TGTGCCAGCAGCTCCGGGGACAGTCGGGAGCAGTTCTTC	CASSSGDSREQFF
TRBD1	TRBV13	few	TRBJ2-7	TGTGCCAGCAGCGCCGGACAGGGGTCCTACGAGCAGTACTTC	CASSAGQGSYEQYF
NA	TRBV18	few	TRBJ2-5	TGTGCCAGCTCACCAGAGGGTGCGAGGGGAGAGACCCAGTACTTC	CASSPEGARGETQYF
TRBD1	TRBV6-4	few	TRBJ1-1	TGTGCCAGCAGTGATATTCCGGGACAGGTAAACACTGAAGCTTTCTTT	CASSDIPGQVNTEAFF
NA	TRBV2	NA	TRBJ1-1	TGTGCCAGCAGGGACCGAGGGGGGGGCACTGAAGCTTTCTTT	CASRDRGGGTEAFF
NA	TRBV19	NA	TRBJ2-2	TGTGCCAGTAGTCCCGGACAATCGCTGTTTTTT	CASSPGQSLFF
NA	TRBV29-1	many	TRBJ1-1	TGCAGCGCCTTAACAGCGATGAACACTGAAGCTTTCTTT	CSALTAMNTEAFF
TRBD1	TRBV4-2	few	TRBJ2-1	TGTGCCAGCAGCCAAGGGACAGGGCGGATCGACAATGAGCAGTTCTTC	CASSQGTGRIDNEQFF
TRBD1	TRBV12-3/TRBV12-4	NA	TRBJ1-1	TGTGCCAGCAGTTCCACGGGACAGGGGGCCACTGAAGCTTTCTTT	CASSSTGQGATEAFF
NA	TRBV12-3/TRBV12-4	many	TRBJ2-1	TGTGCCACGGCTCCGGGGAATGAGCAGTTCTTC	CATAPGNEQFF
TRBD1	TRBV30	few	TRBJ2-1	TGTGCCTACACAGGGGGAACTGCTGTCGATGAGCAGTTCTTC	CAYTGGTAVDEQFF
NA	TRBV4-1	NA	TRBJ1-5	TGCGCCAGCAGCCAAGATAAGGGGGTTTACAATCAGCCCCAGCATTTT	CASSQDKGVYNQPQHF
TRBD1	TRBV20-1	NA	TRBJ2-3	TGCAGTGATGGACAGGGGGCCACAGATACGCAGTATTTT	CSDGQGATDTQYF
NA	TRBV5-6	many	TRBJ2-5	TGTGCCAGCAGCTTGGGGACACGTGAGACCCAGTACTTC	CASSLGTRETQYF
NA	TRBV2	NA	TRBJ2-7	TGTGCCAGCAGGGGTAGTTTCAGCGTATACGAGCAGTACTTC	CASRGSFSVYEQYF
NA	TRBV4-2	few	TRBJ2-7	TGTGCCAGCAGCCCCCGGAAATACGAGCAGTACTTC	CASSPRKYEQYF
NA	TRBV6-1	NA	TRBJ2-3	TGTGCCAGGGGATCCTGGTGGGGGTGGCCAGACAGCACAGATACGCAGTATTTT	CARGSWWGWPDSTDTQYF
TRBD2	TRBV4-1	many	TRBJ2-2	TGCGCCAGCAGCCAAACCGATGAACTAGCGGCGATAACCGGGGAGCTGTTTTTT	CASSQTDELAAITGELFF
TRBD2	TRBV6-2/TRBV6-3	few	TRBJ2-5	TGTGCCACTGGGACTAGCGTCAAAGAGACCCAGTACTTC	CATGTSVKETQYF
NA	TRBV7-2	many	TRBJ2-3	TGTGCCAGCAGCTGGCGCGCGGATACGCAGTATTTT	CASSWRADTQYF
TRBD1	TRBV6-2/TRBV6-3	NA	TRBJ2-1	TGTGCCAGCAGTTACTCGAAACAGTTGGACAGGAACACCCGAGAAATATTCTACAATGAGCAGTTCTTC	CASSYSKQLDRNTREIFYNEQFF
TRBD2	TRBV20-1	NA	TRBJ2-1	TGCAGTGCTCCAGCGGGGTCTTCATACAATGAGCAGTTCTTC	CSAPAGSSYNEQFF
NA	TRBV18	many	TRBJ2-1	TGTGCCAGCTCACCACCAGTGCGATCGAATGAGCAGTTCTTC	CASSPPVRSNEQFF
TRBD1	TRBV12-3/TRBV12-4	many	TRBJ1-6	TGTGCCAGCAGTCCAGACAGGGAGAATTCACCCCTCCACTTT	CASSPDRENSPLHF
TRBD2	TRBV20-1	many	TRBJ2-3	TGCAGTGCTGTAGCGGGGAGCACAGATACGCAGTATTTT	CSAVAGSTDTQYF
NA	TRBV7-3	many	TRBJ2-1	TGTGCCAGCAGCCAATCGGACACCTACAATGAGCAGTTCTTC	CASSQSDTYNEQFF
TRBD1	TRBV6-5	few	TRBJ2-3	TGTGCCAGCAGTTTGGACAGGGGGGAGGATACGCAGTATTTT	CASSLDRGEDTQYF
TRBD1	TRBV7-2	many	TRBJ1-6	TGTGCCAGCAGCTTAGCTCAGGGGGGTAATTCACCCCTCCACTTT	CASSLAQGGNSPLHF
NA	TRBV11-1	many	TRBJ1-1	TGTGCCAGCAGCTCCCGACCCAACCTGGAAAATCCGAACACTGAAGCTTTCTTT	CASSSRPNLENPNTEAFF
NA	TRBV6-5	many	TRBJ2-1	TGTGCCAGCAGTTACTCCGGGGATTACAATGAGCAGTTCTTC	CASSYSGDYNEQFF
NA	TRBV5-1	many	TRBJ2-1	TGCGCCAGCAGCTTTGGGGGGCTTGGGAATGAGCAGTTCTTC	CASSFGGLGNEQFF
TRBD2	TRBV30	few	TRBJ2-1	TGTGCCTGGAGTGTACGAGGGCTAGCGGGGAATGAGCAGTTCTTC	CAWSVRGLAGNEQFF
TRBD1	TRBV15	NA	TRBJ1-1	TGTGCCACCAGCAGAATTCTAACAGGGGCGAGAGCTGAAGCTTTCTTT	CATSRILTGARAEAFF
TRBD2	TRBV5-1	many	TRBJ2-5	TGCGCCAGCAGTCGGTCGGGACTAGGGGTTGGAGAGACCCAGTACTTC	CASSRSGLGVGETQYF
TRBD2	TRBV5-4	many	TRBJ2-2	TGTGCCAGCAGCCCCCAAGCTTTGACTAGCGGAAATACCGGGGAGCTGTTTTTT	CASSPQALTSGNTGELFF
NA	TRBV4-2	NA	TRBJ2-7	TGTGCCAGCAGCCAAGATGATCGGCAGGGGACCTACGAGCAGTACTTC	CASSQDDRQGTYEQYF
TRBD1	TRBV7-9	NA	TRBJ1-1	TGTGCCAGCAGCTTAGCCTTCCCGGGACAGGGATCAGCTGAAGCTTTCTTT	CASSLAFPGQGSAEAFF
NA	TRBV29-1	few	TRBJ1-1	TGCAGCGTTGATAGGACGGGGAACACTGAAGCTTTCTTT	CSVDRTGNTEAFF
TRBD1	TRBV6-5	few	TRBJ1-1	TGTGCCAGCAGTTACCTCTTGGACAGGAGGGGGGGCACTGAAGCTTTCTTT	CASSYLLDRRGGTEAFF
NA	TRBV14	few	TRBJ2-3	TGTGCCAGCAGCCTTTATGGCACAGATACGCAGTATTTT	CASSLYGTDTQYF
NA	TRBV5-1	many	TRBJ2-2	TGCGCCAGCAGCTTGGGGGGCAGGGGACCGATCACCGGGGAGCTGTTTTTT	CASSLGGRGPITGELFF
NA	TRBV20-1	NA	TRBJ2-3	TGCAGTGCTGAACGGCGGAGCACAGATACGCAGTATTTT	CSAERRSTDTQYF
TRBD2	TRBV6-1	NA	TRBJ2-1	TGTGCCAGCAGGAGCGGGGGATCCTACAATGAGCAGTTCTTC	CASRSGGSYNEQFF
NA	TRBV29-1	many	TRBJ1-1	TGCAGCTCGATAGACAGGTTGGCCACTGAAGCTTTCTTT	CSSIDRLATEAFF
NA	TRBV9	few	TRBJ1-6	TGTGCCAGCGTGGATTCACCCCTCCACTTT	CASVDSPLHF
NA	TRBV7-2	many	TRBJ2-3	TGTGCCAGCAGGCGGCCCGCTAGCGCTTGGAGCACAGATACGCAGTATTTT	CASRRPASAWSTDTQYF
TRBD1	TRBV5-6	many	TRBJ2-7	TGTGCCAGCAGCTTAAGAATGGGACAGGGAGGCGAGCAGTACTTC	CASSLRMGQGGEQYF
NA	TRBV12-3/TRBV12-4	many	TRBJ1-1	TGTGCCAGCAGTCCCCCGAACACTGAAGCTTTCTTT	CASSPPNTEAFF
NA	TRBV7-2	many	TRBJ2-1	TGTGCCAGCAGCTTAGAGACAGGCCTTGAGCAGTTCTTC	CASSLETGLEQFF
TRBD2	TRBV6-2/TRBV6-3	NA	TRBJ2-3	TGTGCCAGCAGTTACACGGGGGGGCTACCGGATACGCAGTATTTT	CASSYTGGLPDTQYF
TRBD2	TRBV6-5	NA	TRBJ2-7	TGTGCCAGCAGTTTAAGCGGGAGAACACCTCTTGGGCAGTACTTC	CASSLSGRTPLGQYF
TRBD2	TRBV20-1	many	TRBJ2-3	TGCAGTGCTAGAGGGGGGACTAGTAGAGATACGCAGTATTTT	CSARGGTSRDTQYF
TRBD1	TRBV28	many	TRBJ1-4	TGTGCCAGCACTTCCGGGACAGGGGCGGAAAAACTGTTTTTT	CASTSGTGAEKLFF
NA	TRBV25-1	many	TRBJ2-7	TGTGCCAGCAGTTTGACCGGGACACCTCGCTACGAGCAGTACTTC	CASSLTGTPRYEQYF
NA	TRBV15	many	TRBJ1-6	TGTGCCACCAGCAGAGTTGGGGATTCACCCCTCCACTTT	CATSRVGDSPLHF